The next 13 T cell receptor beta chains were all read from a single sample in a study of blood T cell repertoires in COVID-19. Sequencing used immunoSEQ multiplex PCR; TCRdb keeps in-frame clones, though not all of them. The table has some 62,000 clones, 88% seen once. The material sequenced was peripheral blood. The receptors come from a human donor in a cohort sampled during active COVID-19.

CDR3 in DNA: TGCGCCAGCAGCCAAGTGCCGGGACAGGGGGACTATGGCTACACCTTC. Protein sequence: CASSQVPGQGDYGYTF. The V call is TRBV4-3, the J call TRBJ1-2; 11 bases are shared with TRBD1. Trimming at V came to 1 base and at J to 3 bases, leaving 4 bases not matched to a gene. The CDR3 extends over 16 amino acids. Germline values: CDR1 LGHNA, CDR2 YSLEER.

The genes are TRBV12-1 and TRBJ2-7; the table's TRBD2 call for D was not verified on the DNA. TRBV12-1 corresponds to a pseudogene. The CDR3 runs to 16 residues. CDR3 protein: CASSRGGTGVPPEQYF. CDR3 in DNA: TGTGCCAGCAGCCGGGGGGGAACAGGGGTCCCCCCCGAGCAGTACTTC.

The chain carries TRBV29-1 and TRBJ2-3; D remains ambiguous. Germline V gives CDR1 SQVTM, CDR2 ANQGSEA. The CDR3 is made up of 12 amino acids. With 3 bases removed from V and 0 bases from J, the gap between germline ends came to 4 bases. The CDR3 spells CSVERSTDTQYF. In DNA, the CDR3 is TGCAGCGTTGAGAGAAGCACAGATACGCAGTATTTT.

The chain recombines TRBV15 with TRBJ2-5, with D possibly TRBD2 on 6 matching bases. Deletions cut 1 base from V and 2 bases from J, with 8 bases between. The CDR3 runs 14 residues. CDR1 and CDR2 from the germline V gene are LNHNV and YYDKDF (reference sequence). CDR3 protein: CATSRVGRQETQYF. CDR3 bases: TGTGCCACCAGCAGAGTCGGGAGACAAGAGACCCAGTACTTC.

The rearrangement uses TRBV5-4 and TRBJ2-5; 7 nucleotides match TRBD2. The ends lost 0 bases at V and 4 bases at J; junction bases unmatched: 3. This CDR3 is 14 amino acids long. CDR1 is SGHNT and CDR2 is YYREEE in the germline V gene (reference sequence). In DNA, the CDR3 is TGTGCCAGCAGCTTGGCCTCGGGAGGAGAGACCCAGTACTTC. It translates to CASSLASGGETQYF.

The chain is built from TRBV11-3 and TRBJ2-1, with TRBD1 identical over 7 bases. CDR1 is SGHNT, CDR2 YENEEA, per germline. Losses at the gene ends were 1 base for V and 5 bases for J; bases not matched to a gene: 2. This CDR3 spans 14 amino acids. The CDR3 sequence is CASSLARGNNEQFF. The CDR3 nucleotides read TGTGCCAGCAGCTTAGCCAGGGGGAACAATGAGCAGTTCTTC.

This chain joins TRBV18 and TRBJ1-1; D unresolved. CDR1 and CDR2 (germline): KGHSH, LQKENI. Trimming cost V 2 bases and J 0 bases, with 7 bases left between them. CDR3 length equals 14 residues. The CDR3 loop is CASSPGGMNTEAFF. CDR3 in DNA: TGTGCCAGCTCACCAGGCGGCATGAACACTGAAGCTTTCTTT.

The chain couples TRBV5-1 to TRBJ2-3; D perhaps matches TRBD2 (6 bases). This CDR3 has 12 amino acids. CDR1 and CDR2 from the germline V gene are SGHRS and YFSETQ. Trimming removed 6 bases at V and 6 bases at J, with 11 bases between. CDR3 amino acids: CASIQGGDTQYF. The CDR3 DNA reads TGCGCCAGCATCCAGGGAGGTGATACGCAGTATTTT.

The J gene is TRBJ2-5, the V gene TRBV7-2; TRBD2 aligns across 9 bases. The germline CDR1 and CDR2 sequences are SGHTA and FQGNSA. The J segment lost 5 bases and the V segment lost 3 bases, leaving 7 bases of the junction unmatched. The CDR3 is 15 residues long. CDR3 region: CASSFSSGATETQYF. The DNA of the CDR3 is TGTGCCAGCAGCTTTTCTAGCGGGGCTACCGAGACCCAGTACTTC. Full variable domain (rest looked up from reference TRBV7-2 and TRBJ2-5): GAGVSQSPSNKVTEKGKDVELRCDPISGHTALYWYRQSLGQGLEFLIYFQGNSAPDKSGLPSDRFSAERTGGSVSTLTIQRTQQEDSAVYLCASSFSSGATETQYFGPGTRLLVL.

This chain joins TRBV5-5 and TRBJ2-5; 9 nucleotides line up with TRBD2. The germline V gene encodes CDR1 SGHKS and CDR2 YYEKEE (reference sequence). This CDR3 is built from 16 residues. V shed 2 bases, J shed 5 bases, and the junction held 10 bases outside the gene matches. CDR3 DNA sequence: TGTGCCAGCAGCTTTCTCGCGGGAGGGCCCGGTGAGACCCAGTACTTC. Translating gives CASSFLAGGPGETQYF. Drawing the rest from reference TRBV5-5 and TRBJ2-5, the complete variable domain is DAGVTQSPTHLIKTRGQQVTLRCSPISGHKSVSWYQQVLGQGPQFIFQYYEKEERGRGNFPDRFSARQFPNYSSELNVNALLLGDSALYLCASSFLAGGPGETQYFGPGTRLLVL.

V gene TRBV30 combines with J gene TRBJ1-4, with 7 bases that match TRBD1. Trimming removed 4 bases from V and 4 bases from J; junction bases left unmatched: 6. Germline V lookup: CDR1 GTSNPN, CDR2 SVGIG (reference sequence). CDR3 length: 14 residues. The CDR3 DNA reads TGTGCCTGGAACAGGGGTGGGCGTAATGAAAAACTGTTTTTT. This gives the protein CAWNRGGRNEKLFF.

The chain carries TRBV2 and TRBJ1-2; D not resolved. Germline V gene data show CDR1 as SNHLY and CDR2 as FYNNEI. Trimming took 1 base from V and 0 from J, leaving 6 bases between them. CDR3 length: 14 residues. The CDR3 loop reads CASSEDSPNYGYTF. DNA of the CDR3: TGTGCCAGCAGTGAAGACAGCCCTAACTATGGCTACACCTTC.

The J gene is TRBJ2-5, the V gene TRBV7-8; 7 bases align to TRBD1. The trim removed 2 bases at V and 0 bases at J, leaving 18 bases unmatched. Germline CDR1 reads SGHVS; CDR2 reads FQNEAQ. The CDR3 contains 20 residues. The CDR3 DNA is TGTGCCAGCAGCTTATCCGGGACAGCGGAGCCGACACCTTACCAAGAGACCCAGTACTTC. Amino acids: CASSLSGTAEPTPYQETQYF.